This T cell receptor beta chain originates from a study of CD4+ T cells in melanoma. Study-level points and caveats: CD8+ T cell, macrophage and B cell function reportedly correlated with neoantigen-specific CD4+ T cells. Neoantigen-specific CD4+ T cells in melanoma reportedly had diverse differentiation states.

CDR3 size: 13 residues. Germline CDR1 reads SNHLY; CDR2 reads FYNNEI. V was cut by 8 bases and J by 2 bases, with 12 bases left in between. Clones were read by immunoSEQ multiplex PCR, and TCRdb kept only the in-frame ones, dropping some. The sample records approximately 110,000 clones, 80% to 95% being singletons. This clone was detected only a few times. Its antigen is unidentified. This rearrangement joins TRBV2 to TRBJ1-2, with D perhaps TRBD1 (5 bases). Sequenced input: peripheral blood. This receptor was taken from a human donor with melanoma. As DNA, the CDR3 is TGTGCCAGCGGCCGGGACTTAAACTATGGCTACACCTTC. Protein: CASGRDLNYGYTF.